The 30 T cell receptor beta chains below were found in one sample sequenced in a study of T cells expressing NK-cell markers. TCRdb reanalyzed the 5' RACE reads, giving one entry per CDR3 protein sequence and no DNA. The sample has 350,000 to 450,000 distinct CDR3 sequences. Sequencing used blood T cells: a sorted CD56 or NKG2C T cell subset, CD4+ or CD8+ T cells, or bulk PBMC T cells (not recorded which). The origin of the receptors is a man aged 18-75 years in good health.

The CDR3 sequence: CSALSSGGQISSYEQYF. The chain employs TRBV20-1 and TRBJ2-7; TCRdb designates TRBD2, a call that cannot be tested without DNA. CDR1 and CDR2 (germline): DFQATT, SNEGSKA (reference sequence). The CDR3 runs 17 residues.

The chain has TRBV12-3 or TRBV12-4 and TRBJ2-7; TCRdb picks TRBD1, but there is no DNA to check that call. CDR3 size: 16 residues. The CDR3 spells CASSFRQTGGTNEQYF.

V gene TRBV9 combines with J gene TRBJ1-1. CDR3 size: 14 residues. Germline-derived CDR1 and CDR2 are SGDLS and YYNGEE. The CDR3 region is CASSVDTKNTEAFF.

The chain carries TRBV20-1 and TRBJ2-1; the TCRdb D gene call, TRBD2, has no DNA to confirm it. The CDR3 length is 17 residues. Per the germline V gene, CDR1 is DFQATT and CDR2 is SNEGSKA (reference sequence). The CDR3 sequence is CSARDLGGQLEYNEQFF.

The V call is TRBV5-1, the J call TRBJ2-5; TCRdb outputs TRBD2, but without DNA this stays unchecked. Germline lookup yields CDR1 SGHRS and CDR2 YFSETQ. There are 16 residues in the CDR3. The CDR3 spells CASSFTGTSNGQTQYF.

The chain joins TRBV5-1 to TRBJ2-1; as DNA is missing, the TRBD1 call by TCRdb cannot be tested. There are 13 residues in the CDR3. Germline CDR1 reads SGHRS; CDR2 reads YFSETQ. The CDR3 loop is CASSVRTGNEQFF. Full variable domain (missing parts from reference TRBV5-1 and TRBJ2-1): KAGVTQTPRYLIKTRGQQVTLSCSPISGHRSVSWYQQTPGQGLQFLFEYFSETQRNKGNFPGRFSGRQFSNSRSEMNVSTLELGDSALYLCASSVRTGNEQFFGPGTRLTVL.

CDR3: CASRLRVALNTEAFF. This chain links TRBV27 with TRBJ1-1; without DNA, the TCRdb call of TRBD1 cannot be checked. The CDR3 contains 15 residues. Germline values: CDR1 MNHEY, CDR2 SMNVEV (reference sequence).

The chain uses TRBV15 and TRBJ2-1; TCRdb reports TRBD1, a call that lacks DNA to check it against. Per the germline V gene, CDR1 is LNHNV and CDR2 is YYDKDF (reference sequence). The CDR3 sequence is 16 residues long. The CDR3 loop reads CATSRGDPTANNEQFF.

This chain uses TRBV3-1 with TRBJ2-1. Germline V gene lookup returns CDR1 LGHDT and CDR2 YNNKEL (reference sequence). This CDR3 is 14 amino acids long. The CDR3: CASSQSDVNNEQFF.

V is TRBV3-1 and J is TRBJ2-3; TCRdb outputs TRBD1, but without DNA this stays unchecked. Germline values: CDR1 LGHDT, CDR2 YNNKEL (reference sequence). CDR3 length equals 18 residues. This chain's CDR3 is CASSQKGGTGRGTDTQYF.

CDR3 protein: CASSVAMGLQETQYF. The chain links TRBV9 to TRBJ2-5; lacking DNA, the TRBD2 call made by TCRdb goes unchecked. The germline V gene has CDR1 SGDLS and CDR2 YYNGEE. The CDR3 runs to 15 residues.

The chain joins TRBV9 to TRBJ2-1. Germline V CDR1 and CDR2: SGDLS, YYNGEE. The CDR3 extends over 14 amino acids. This chain's CDR3 is CASSARGVPSEQFF. Drawing the rest from reference TRBV9 and TRBJ2-1, the complete variable domain is DSGVTQTPKHLITATGQRVTLRCSPRSGDLSVYWYQQSLDQGLQFLIQYYNGEERAKGNILERFSAQQFPDLHSELNLSSLELGDSALYFCASSARGVPSEQFFGPGTRLTVL.

The V gene is TRBV11-2, the J gene TRBJ2-3. Germline CDR1 SGHAT, CDR2 FQNNGV. This CDR3 spans 14 amino acids. The CDR3 loop is CASQTDASTDTQYF.

The chain recombines TRBV7-3 with TRBJ2-2; TCRdb outputs TRBD2, but without DNA this stays unchecked. CDR3 size: 16 residues. Germline CDR1 reads SGHTA; CDR2 reads FQGTGA. The CDR3 loop reads CASSFGRSGGAGELFF.

The chain links TRBV5-4 to TRBJ2-7; TCRdb designates TRBD1, a call that cannot be tested without DNA. CDR1 and CDR2 from the germline V gene are SGHNT and YYREEE (reference sequence). The CDR3 has 15 amino acids. This chain's CDR3 is CASSFSGQGPYEQYF.

CDR3 residues: CSAGGLAGAQETQYF. This chain uses TRBV20-1 with TRBJ2-5; the D call from TCRdb, TRBD2, cannot be confirmed without DNA. Germline V lookup: CDR1 DFQATT, CDR2 SNEGSKA (reference sequence). CDR3 length: 15 amino acids.

This chain connects TRBV6-6 to TRBJ2-3; TCRdb lists TRBD1, though no DNA is available to test this call. Germline-derived CDR1 and CDR2 are MNHNY and SVGAGI (reference sequence). The CDR3 is 13 amino acids. The CDR3 loop reads CASNLPPSLAQYF.

J is TRBJ2-2 and V is TRBV9; TCRdb selects TRBD1, and the lack of DNA leaves this call unchecked. The germline V gene encodes CDR1 SGDLS and CDR2 YYNGEE. CDR3 length equals 14 residues. The chain's CDR3 is CASSSTGGRGELFF.

The rearrangement uses TRBV6-1 and TRBJ1-2; the D call of TRBD1 rests on TCRdb alone, since no DNA is present to check it. Germline-derived CDR1 and CDR2 are MNHNS and SASEGT. The CDR3 loop spans 15 amino acids. CDR3 region: CASRLGQNFYVGYTF.

The chain uses TRBV28 and TRBJ2-2. Per germline, CDR1 MDHEN and CDR2 SYDVKM. CDR3 size: 13 residues. The CDR3 loop is CASLTANTGELFF.

The rearrangement joins TRBV6-1 to TRBJ2-2. CDR1 and CDR2 from the germline V gene are MNHNS and SASEGT. CDR3 size: 17 residues. CDR3 in amino acids: CASSEVGVLANTGELFF.

V usage is TRBV6-1 and J usage is TRBJ2-7; TCRdb lists TRBD1, though no DNA is available to test this call. CDR3 length equals 15 residues. Germline V gene data show CDR1 as MNHNS and CDR2 as SASEGT. This CDR3 reads CASSEVAGSSYEQYF.

The J gene is TRBJ2-3, the V gene TRBV18. The length of the CDR3 is 15 residues. Germline assignment: CDR1 KGHSH and CDR2 LQKENI. Here the CDR3 reads CASSRGRTFTDTQYF.

CDR3 sequence: CASRDLGQDNSPLHF. The chain recombines TRBV6-1 with TRBJ1-6; no DNA is available, so the TRBD1 call from TCRdb remains unchecked. The CDR3 totals 15 residues. Germline V gives CDR1 MNHNS, CDR2 SASEGT.

The CDR3 protein is CASSPPSLAGGRNNEQFF. This chain joins TRBV18 and TRBJ2-1; as DNA is missing, the TRBD2 call by TCRdb cannot be tested. This CDR3 comprises 18 residues. Germline lookup yields CDR1 KGHSH and CDR2 LQKENI.

The chain couples TRBV7-3 to TRBJ2-3. This CDR3 is built from 16 residues. Germline assignment: CDR1 SGHTA and CDR2 FQGTGA. The CDR3 loop is CASSLLGNPSTDTQYF. The full variable domain, in which reference TRBV7-3 and TRBJ2-3 provide the parts outside the CDR3, is GAGVSQTPSNKVTEKGKYVELRCDPISGHTALYWYRQSLGQGPEFLIYFQGTGAADDSGLPNDRFFAVRPEGSVSTLKIQRTERGDSAVYLCASSLLGNPSTDTQYFGPGTRLTVL.

The rearrangement links TRBV7-2 to TRBJ2-3; TCRdb selects TRBD2, and the lack of DNA leaves this call unchecked. The germline V gene encodes CDR1 SGHTA and CDR2 FQGNSA. The CDR3 sequence is 16 residues long. The CDR3 sequence is CASSRSGGAVRDTQYF.

CDR3 sequence: CASSLSRGANEKLFF. The J gene is TRBJ1-4, the V gene TRBV7-8. Germline V CDR1 and CDR2: SGHVS, FQNEAQ. CDR3 length equals 15 residues.

This chain uses TRBV4-2 with TRBJ1-6; the TCRdb call, TRBD1, lacks DNA for checking. CDR1 and CDR2 from the germline V gene are LGHNA and YNFKEQ. The CDR3 consists of 15 residues. The chain's CDR3 is CASSPWDRGSAPLHF.

The chain uses TRBV6-6 and TRBJ1-6. This CDR3 comprises 13 residues. From germline, CDR1 is MNHNY and CDR2 SVGAGI (reference sequence). Here the CDR3 reads CASSYSLNSPLHF.